Below are 8 T cell receptor beta chains sequenced from a single sample in a study of Ad26.COV2.S vaccination and SARS-CoV-2 variants. Clones were read by immunoSEQ multiplex PCR, and TCRdb kept only the in-frame ones, dropping some. The sample shows 440,000 or so clones, about 90% of them seen only once. Sample treatment: approximately 18 received Ad26.COV2.S at low or high dose, single or two shots; 5 received placebo; per-sample allocation not given. Material that was analyzed had been drawn on day 63 after the first vaccine or placebo injection. Sequencing used peripheral blood, obtained in a trial of Ad26.COV2.S vaccine versus placebo. These receptors came from a person between 18 and 65 years old who received the Ad26.COV2.S COVID-19 vaccine or a placebo.

J is TRBJ2-3 and V is TRBV7-9, with D perhaps TRBD2 (5 bases). CDR1 is SEHNR and CDR2 is FQNEAQ in the germline V gene (reference sequence). Trimming took off 5 bases at V and 4 bases at J, with 16 bases between the two ends. The CDR3 covers 15 residues. CDR3 region: CASSRRLGVPDTQYF. The CDR3 DNA follows: TGTGCCAGCAGCCGGAGGCTTGGGGTACCAGATACGCAGTATTTT. Full variable domain (rest looked up from reference TRBV7-9 and TRBJ2-3): DTGVSQNPRHKITKRGQNVTFRCDPISEHNRLYWYRQTLGQGPEFLTYFQNEAQLEKSRLLSDRFSAERPKGSFSTLEIQRTEQGDSAMYLCASSRRLGVPDTQYFGPGTRLTVL.

The chain carries TRBV19 and TRBJ2-7; no clear D gene. The CDR3 length is 14 residues. Germline V CDR1 and CDR2: LNHDA, SQIVND (reference sequence). V was shortened by 3 bases and J by 0 bases, with 9 bases between the two germline ends. CDR3 sequence reads: CASSISGSSYEQYF. The CDR3 DNA is TGTGCCAGTAGTATCTCAGGTTCCTCCTACGAGCAGTACTTC.

As for this clone: A junction end diverges from the germline sequence, so it may reflect a read error. The chain recombines TRBV20-1 with TRBJ2-3; D unclear. In germline, CDR1 is DFQATT, CDR2 SNEGSKA (reference sequence). This CDR3 region has 10 residues. The CDR3 loop is CSALRDAQYF. In nucleotides, the CDR3 is TGCAGTGCTCTCCGAGATGCGCAGTATTTT.

The genes are TRBV9 and TRBJ2-1; tentatively, D is TRBD1 (6 bases). The CDR3 contains 13 residues. CDR1 is SGDLS and CDR2 is YYNGEE in the germline V gene. Trimming took 1 base from V and 7 from J, leaving 9 bases between them. The CDR3 DNA reads TGTGCCAGCAGCGTATCGGACAGTAATGAGCAGTTCTTC. This translates into CASSVSDSNEQFF. Using reference TRBV9 and TRBJ2-1 for the parts outside the CDR3, the full variable domain is DSGVTQTPKHLITATGQRVTLRCSPRSGDLSVYWYQQSLDQGLQFLIQYYNGEERAKGNILERFSAQQFPDLHSELNLSSLELGDSALYFCASSVSDSNEQFFGPGTRLTVL.

The chain combines TRBV12-3 or TRBV12-4 with TRBJ1-4; the D gene is possibly TRBD1 (6 bases). The CDR3 covers 12 residues. V dropped 9 bases and J dropped 8 bases, with 13 bases sitting between them. The CDR3 sequence: CASQGPEEKLFF. Here the CDR3 DNA reads TGTGCCAGTCAGGGGCCCGAGGAAAAACTGTTTTTT.

The rearrangement uses TRBV23-1 and TRBJ2-4; D is possibly TRBD1 or TRBD2 (5 bases each). TRBV23-1 is placed among ORFs of uncertain function. The length of the CDR3 is 19 residues. The V end was cut by 3 bases, the J end by 2 bases, with 23 bases between. Here the CDR3 reads CASSHIFLPRDGSKNIQYF. DNA for the CDR3: TGCGCCAGCAGTCATATCTTTCTCCCCCGGGACGGGTCCAAAAACATTCAGTACTTC.

J is TRBJ1-2 and V is TRBV4-3, with 8 nucleotides matching TRBD1. V gave up 0 bases and J gave up 0 bases; unmatched junction bases: 12. Germline assignment: CDR1 LGHNA and CDR2 YSLEER. There are 19 residues in the CDR3. The CDR3 DNA sequence: TGCGCCAGCAGCCAAGACCCCAGGGGGCTTGGTTACGCTAACTATGGCTACACCTTC. Protein sequence: CASSQDPRGLGYANYGYTF.

The rearrangement links TRBV28 to TRBJ1-2, with unresolved D. Germline lookup yields CDR1 MDHEN and CDR2 SYDVKM. Trimming cost V 3 bases and J 2 bases, with 13 bases left between them. CDR3 length: 15 amino acids. As DNA, the CDR3 is TGTGCCAGCAGTTTTTCCGCAGGAAAGAACTATGGCTACACCTTC. It codes for CASSFSAGKNYGYTF.